This entry is about one T cell receptor (beta chain). Original analysis: Amplification of reference gene primers provided the estimated nucleated cell counts. Clones were sequenced by immunoSEQ multiplex PCR, and TCRdb holds only the in-frame ones, with some missing. Clone size and V and J calls were adopted from that table, with D and trimming inferred from the DNA. This table holds 110,000 to 150,000 clones, 65% to 80% found once. Looked up from germline, CDR1 is SGHVS and CDR2 is FQNEAQ. The J segment lost 4 bases and the V segment lost 2 bases, leaving 1 base of the junction unmatched. The CDR3 is made up of 13 amino acids. These data are taken from a study of blood T cell repertoires in COVID-19. Background on the study: COVID-19 samples, acute and convalescent, were from the United States, Italy and Spain. In each case, the material was cDNA or gDNA derived from T cells, B-cell-depleted T cells, or PBMCs.

The V gene is TRBV7-8, the J gene TRBJ2-5; 7 positions match TRBD1. This receptor was obtained from a man in his sixties with acute or convalescent COVID-19. Sequenced: peripheral blood. The chain's CDR3 is CASSLTGAETQYF. As DNA, the CDR3 is TGTGCCAGCAGCTTAACAGGGGCAGAGACCCAGTACTTC.